The clone carrying this T cell receptor (beta chain) was observed a handful of times. The antigen is not known. This sample is drawn from a study of early T cells in non-severe SARS-CoV-2 infection. In the study overall: It was bulk RNA from unsorted whole blood that was sequenced, and the chains were unpaired.

Researchers attached unique molecular identifiers to individual cDNA molecules. One entry per CDR3 protein results from TCRdb running MiXCR on the 5' RACE reads. The sample has tens of thousands of distinct CDR3 sequences, less than 15% seen once. General study points: Reliance on VDJdb matching favored anti-spike CD8 responses; private and CD4 specificities were missed.

CDR1 is SQVTM and CDR2 is ANQGSEA in the germline V gene. The CDR3 loop spans 13 amino acids. Between the trimmed V and J ends, which lost 6 bases and 4 bases, there was a span of 15 bases. This sample comprised whole blood, obtained at baseline. The receptor was derived from an adult who was a healthcare worker with PCR-confirmed SARS-CoV-2 infection or an uninfected control (not recorded which). This chain joins TRBV29-1 and TRBJ1-1, with a tentative D call TRBD1 (5 bases). This CDR3 is CSVDSVRSTEAFF. Written as DNA, the CDR3 is TGCAGCGTCGACAGTGTCAGGTCCACTGAAGCTTTCTTT.